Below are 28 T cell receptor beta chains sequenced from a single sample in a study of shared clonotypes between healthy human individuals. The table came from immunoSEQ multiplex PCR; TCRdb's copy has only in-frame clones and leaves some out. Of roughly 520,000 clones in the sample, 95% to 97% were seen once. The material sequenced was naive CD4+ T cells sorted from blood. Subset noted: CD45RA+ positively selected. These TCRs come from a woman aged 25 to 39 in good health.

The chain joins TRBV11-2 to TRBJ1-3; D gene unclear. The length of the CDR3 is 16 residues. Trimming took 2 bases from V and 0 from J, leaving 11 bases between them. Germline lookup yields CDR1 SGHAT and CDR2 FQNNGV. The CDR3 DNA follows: TGTGCCAGCAGCTTATACGTCCACGGCTCTGGAAACACCATATATTTT. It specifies CASSLYVHGSGNTIYF.

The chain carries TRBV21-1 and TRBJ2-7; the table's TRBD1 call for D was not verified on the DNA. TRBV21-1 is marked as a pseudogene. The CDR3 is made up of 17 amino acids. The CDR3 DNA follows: TGTGCCAGCAGCTCCGGGACAACGCCCCATCTTTACTACGAGCAGTACTTC. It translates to CASSSGTTPHLYYEQYF.

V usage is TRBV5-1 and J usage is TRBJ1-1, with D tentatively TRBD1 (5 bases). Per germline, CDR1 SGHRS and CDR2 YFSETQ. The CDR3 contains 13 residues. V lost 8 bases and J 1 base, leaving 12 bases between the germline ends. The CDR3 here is CASTLRGNTEAFF. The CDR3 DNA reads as TGCGCCAGTACATTAAGGGGGAACACTGAAGCTTTCTTT. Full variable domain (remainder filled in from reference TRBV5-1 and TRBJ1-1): KAGVTQTPRYLIKTRGQQVTLSCSPISGHRSVSWYQQTPGQGLQFLFEYFSETQRNKGNFPGRFSGRQFSNSRSEMNVSTLELGDSALYLCASTLRGNTEAFFGQGTRLTVV.

CDR3 region: CASSTDRKLEAFF. In nucleotides, the CDR3 is TGTGCCAGCAGCACCGACAGGAAACTCGAAGCTTTCTTT. V gene TRBV7-2 combines with J gene TRBJ1-1; the D gene is possibly TRBD1 (6 bases). CDR1 is SGHTA, CDR2 FQGNSA, per germline. The CDR3 consists of 13 residues. Between the trimmed V and J ends, which lost 5 bases and 8 bases, there was a span of 15 bases.

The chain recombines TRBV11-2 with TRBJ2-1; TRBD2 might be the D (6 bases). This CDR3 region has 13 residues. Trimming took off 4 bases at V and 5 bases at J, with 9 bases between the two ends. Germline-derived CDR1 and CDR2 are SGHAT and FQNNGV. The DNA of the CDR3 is TGTGCCAGCAGCTCCGGACTAAACAATGAGCAGTTCTTC. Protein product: CASSSGLNNEQFF.

CDR3 nucleotide sequence: TGTGCCAGCAGTATGGGGACGGAGACCCAGTACTTC. Translating it yields CASSMGTETQYF. V gene TRBV28 combines with J gene TRBJ2-5; D may correspond to TRBD1 or TRBD2 (5 bases each). Germline CDR1 reads MDHEN; CDR2 reads SYDVKM. The germline V and J ends were trimmed by 5 bases and 5 bases, with 9 bases remaining between them. This CDR3 comprises 12 residues.

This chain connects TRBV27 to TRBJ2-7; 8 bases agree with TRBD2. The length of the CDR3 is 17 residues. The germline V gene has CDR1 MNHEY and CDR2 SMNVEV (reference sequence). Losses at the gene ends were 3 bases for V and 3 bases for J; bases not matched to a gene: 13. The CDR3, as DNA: TGTGCCAGCAGTTTTTCAGGTGGACTAGCAACTTTCTACGAGCAGTACTTC. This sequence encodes CASSFSGGLATFYEQYF.

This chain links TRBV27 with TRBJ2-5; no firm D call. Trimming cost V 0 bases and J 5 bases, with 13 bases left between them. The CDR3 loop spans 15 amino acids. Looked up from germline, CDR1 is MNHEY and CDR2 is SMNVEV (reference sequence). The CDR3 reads CASSLSAEGQETQYF. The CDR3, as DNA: TGTGCCAGCAGTTTATCGGCCGAAGGTCAGGAGACCCAGTACTTC.

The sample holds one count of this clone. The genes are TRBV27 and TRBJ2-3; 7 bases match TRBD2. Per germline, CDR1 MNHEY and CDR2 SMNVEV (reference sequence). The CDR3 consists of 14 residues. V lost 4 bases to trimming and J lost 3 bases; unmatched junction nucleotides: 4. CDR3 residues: CASSSGLLTDTQYF. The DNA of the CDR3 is TGTGCCAGCAGTTCGGGACTACTTACAGATACGCAGTATTTT.

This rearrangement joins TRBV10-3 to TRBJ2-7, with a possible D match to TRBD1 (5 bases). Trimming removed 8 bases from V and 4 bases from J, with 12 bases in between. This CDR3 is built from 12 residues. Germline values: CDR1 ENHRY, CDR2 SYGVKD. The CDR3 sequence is CAIGYDRYEQYF. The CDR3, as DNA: TGTGCCATCGGATACGACAGATACGAGCAGTACTTC.

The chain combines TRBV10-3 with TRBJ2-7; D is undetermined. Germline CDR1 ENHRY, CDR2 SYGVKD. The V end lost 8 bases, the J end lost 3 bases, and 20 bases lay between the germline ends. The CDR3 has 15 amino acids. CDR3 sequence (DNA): TGTGCCATCCAAACGGCGACTTCAACCGGCTACGAGCAGTACTTC. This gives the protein CAIQTATSTGYEQYF.

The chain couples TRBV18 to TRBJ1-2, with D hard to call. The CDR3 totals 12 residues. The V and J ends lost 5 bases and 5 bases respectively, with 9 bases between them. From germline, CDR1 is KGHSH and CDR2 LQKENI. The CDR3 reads CASSLETYGYTF. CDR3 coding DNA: TGTGCCAGCTCATTGGAAACGTATGGCTACACCTTC.

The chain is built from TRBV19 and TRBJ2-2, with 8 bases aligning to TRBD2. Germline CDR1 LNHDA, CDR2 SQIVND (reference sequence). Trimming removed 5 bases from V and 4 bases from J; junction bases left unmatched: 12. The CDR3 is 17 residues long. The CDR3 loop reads CASSASLAGGPTGELFF. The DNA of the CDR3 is TGTGCCAGTAGTGCCTCCCTGGCGGGAGGACCCACCGGGGAGCTGTTTTTT.

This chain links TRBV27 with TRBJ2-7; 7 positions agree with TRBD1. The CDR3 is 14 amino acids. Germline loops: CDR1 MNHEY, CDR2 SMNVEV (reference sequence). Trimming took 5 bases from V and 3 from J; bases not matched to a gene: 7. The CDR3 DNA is TGTGCCAGCAGTAGAGCCCGGGACAGCTACGAGCAGTACTTC. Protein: CASSRARDSYEQYF.

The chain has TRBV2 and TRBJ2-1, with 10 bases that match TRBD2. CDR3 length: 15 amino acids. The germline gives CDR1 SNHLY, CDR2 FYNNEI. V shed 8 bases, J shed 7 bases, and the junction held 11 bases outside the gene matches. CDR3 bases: TGTGCCAGCGCCGCGCTAGCGGGAGTAGGGAATGAGCAGTTCTTC. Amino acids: CASAALAGVGNEQFF.

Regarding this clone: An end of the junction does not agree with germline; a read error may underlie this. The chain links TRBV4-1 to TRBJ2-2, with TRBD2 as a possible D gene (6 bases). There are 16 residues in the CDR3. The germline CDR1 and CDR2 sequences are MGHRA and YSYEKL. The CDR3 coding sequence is TGCGCCAGCAGCCACTCGACTACCCTGAACACCGGGGGGCTGTTTTTT. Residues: CASSHSTTLNTGGLFF.

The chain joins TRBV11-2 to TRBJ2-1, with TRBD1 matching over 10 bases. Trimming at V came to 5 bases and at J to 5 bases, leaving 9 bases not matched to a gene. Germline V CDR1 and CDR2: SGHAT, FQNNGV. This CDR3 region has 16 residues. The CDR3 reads CASSPPDRGINNEQFF. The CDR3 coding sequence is TGTGCCAGCAGCCCACCGGACAGGGGGATAAACAATGAGCAGTTCTTC.

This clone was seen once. The DNA for the CDR3 is TGCGCCAGCAGCAGAATAGACGGAGCCACTAACTATGGCTACACCTTC. Residues: CASSRIDGATNYGYTF. The chain employs TRBV5-1 and TRBJ1-2; D is ambiguous. Germline V gives CDR1 SGHRS, CDR2 YFSETQ. V lost 4 bases to trimming and J lost 0 bases, with 16 bases between them. The CDR3 has 16 amino acids.

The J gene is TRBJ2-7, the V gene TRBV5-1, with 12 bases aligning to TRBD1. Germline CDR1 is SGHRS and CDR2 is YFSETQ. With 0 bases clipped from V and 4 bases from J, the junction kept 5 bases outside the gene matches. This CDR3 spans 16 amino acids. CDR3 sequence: CASSLAGTGGIYEQYF. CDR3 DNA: TGCGCCAGCAGCTTGGCCGGGACAGGGGGCATATACGAGCAGTACTTC. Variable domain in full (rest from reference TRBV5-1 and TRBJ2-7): KAGVTQTPRYLIKTRGQQVTLSCSPISGHRSVSWYQQTPGQGLQFLFEYFSETQRNKGNFPGRFSGRQFSNSRSEMNVSTLELGDSALYLCASSLAGTGGIYEQYFGPGTRLTVT.

The CDR3 is CASSRGLAGNEQYF. CDR3 nucleotide sequence: TGTGCCAGCAGCCGGGGACTAGCGGGAAACGAGCAGTACTTC. The J gene is TRBJ2-5, the V gene TRBV5-4; 13 bases align to TRBD2. The better agreement between TRBJ2-7 and the DNA end casts doubt on the J call. The CDR3 length is 14 residues. Germline V gene data show CDR1 as SGHNT and CDR2 as YYREEE (reference sequence).

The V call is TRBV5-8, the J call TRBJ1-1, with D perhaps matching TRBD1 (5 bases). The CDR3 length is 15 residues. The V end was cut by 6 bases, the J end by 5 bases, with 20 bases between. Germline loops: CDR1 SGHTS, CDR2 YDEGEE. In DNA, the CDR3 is TGTGCCAGCACCCTGCGCCTCCTTGGGGGAACTGAAGCTTTCTTT. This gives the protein CASTLRLLGGTEAFF.

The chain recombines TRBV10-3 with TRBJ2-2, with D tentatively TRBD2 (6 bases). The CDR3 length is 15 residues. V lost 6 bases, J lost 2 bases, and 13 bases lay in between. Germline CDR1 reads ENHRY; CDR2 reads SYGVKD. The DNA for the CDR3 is TGTGCCATCAGCGTAGCGGAGGGTAACACCGGGGAGCTGTTTTTT. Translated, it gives CAISVAEGNTGELFF.

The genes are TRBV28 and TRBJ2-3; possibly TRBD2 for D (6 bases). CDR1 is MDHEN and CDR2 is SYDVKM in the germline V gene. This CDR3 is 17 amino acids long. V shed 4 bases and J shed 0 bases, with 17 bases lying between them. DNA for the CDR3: TGTGCCAGCAGTTCCCCCGGGGGAGCGGAAAGCACAGATACGCAGTATTTT. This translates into CASSSPGGAESTDTQYF.

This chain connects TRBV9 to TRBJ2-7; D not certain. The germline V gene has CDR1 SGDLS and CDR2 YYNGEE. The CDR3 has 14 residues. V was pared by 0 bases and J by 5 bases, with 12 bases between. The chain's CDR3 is CASSVAPAVDEQYF. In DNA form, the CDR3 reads TGTGCCAGCAGCGTAGCTCCGGCCGTGGACGAGCAGTACTTC.

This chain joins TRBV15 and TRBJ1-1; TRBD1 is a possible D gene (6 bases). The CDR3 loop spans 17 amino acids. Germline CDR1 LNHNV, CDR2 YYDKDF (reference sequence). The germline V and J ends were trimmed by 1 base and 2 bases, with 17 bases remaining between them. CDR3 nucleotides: TGTGCCACCAGCAGAGTGGGGGGGACAAATAGAAACACTGAAGCTTTCTTT. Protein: CATSRVGGTNRNTEAFF.

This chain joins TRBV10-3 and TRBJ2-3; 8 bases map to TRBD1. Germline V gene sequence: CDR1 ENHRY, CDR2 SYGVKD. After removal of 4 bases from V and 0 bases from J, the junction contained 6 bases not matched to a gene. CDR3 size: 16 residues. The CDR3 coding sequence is TGTGCCATCAGTGCAGCGACAGGGGTGAGCACAGATACGCAGTATTTT. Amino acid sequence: CAISAATGVSTDTQYF.

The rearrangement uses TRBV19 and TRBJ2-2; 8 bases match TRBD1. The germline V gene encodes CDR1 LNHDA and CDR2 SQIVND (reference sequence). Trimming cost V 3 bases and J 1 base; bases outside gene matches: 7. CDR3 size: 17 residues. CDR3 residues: CASSMPTGTGNTGELFF. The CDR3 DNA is TGTGCCAGTAGTATGCCGACCGGGACAGGGAACACCGGGGAGCTGTTTTTT.

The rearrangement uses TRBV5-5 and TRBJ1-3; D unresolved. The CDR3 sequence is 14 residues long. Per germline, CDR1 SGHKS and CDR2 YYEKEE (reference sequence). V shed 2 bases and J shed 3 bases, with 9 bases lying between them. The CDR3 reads CASSFTSGGNTIYF. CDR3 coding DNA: TGTGCCAGCAGCTTTACATCGGGTGGAAACACCATATATTTT.